The next 2 T cell receptor beta chains were all read from a single sample in a study of shared T cell receptors in the human thymus. Measured with immunoSEQ multiplex PCR; TCRdb has only the in-frame clones, and not every one. The table includes about 730,000 clones, approximately 85% detected once. In addition, the sample was reused for a study of human thymus T cells.

Source material: thymocytes. The receptors shown here come from a girl under three years old with a congenital heart defect.

The gene calls are TRBV4-1 and TRBJ1-1; 8 bases align to TRBD1. The CDR3 is 16 residues long. CDR1 is MGHRA and CDR2 is YSYEKL in the germline V gene. V lost 5 bases to trimming and J lost 1 base; unmatched junction nucleotides: 9. The DNA of the CDR3 is TGCGCCAGCAGCTCACGAATCGGGACAGGGAACACTGAAGCTTTCTTT. This encodes CASSSRIGTGNTEAFF.

V is TRBV23-1 and J is TRBJ2-3, with 10 positions matching TRBD2. TRBV23-1 counts as an open reading frame of uncertain function. This CDR3 comprises 17 residues. V lost 6 bases to trimming and J lost 0 bases; unmatched junction nucleotides: 9. The CDR3 coding sequence is TGCGCCAGCAGGTGGGTAGCGGGGGGACTAAGCACAGATACGCAGTATTTT. Its protein is CASRWVAGGLSTDTQYF.